A selection of T cell receptor beta chains follows, all from one sample in a study of blood T cell repertoires in COVID-19. Only in-frame clones appear in the TCRdb table, and some are missing; sequencing was by immunoSEQ multiplex PCR. The repertoire has approximately 210,000 clones, around 88% of them found once; the top ten carry around 1.6%. Source material: peripheral blood. These receptor sequences come from a man aged 18 to 29 with active or convalescent COVID-19. Both conserved end residues are part of each CDR3.

CDR3 protein: CASRPDRESNSPLHF; CDR3 length: 15; V gene: TRBV7-2
CDR3 protein: CASSNNRGHNEQFF; CDR3 length: 14; V gene: TRBV7-9
CDR3 protein: CASSSAGQGDNEQFF; CDR3 length: 15; V gene: TRBV19
CDR3 protein: CASTPRGEYNYGYTF; CDR3 length: 15; V gene: TRBV5-1
CDR3 protein: CSVVSGSERGKLFF; CDR3 length: 14; V gene: TRBV29-1
CDR3 protein: CASNTPGQSLWYF; CDR3 length: 13; V gene: TRBV28
CDR3 protein: CASSLQGGEQFF; CDR3 length: 12; V gene: TRBV12-3/TRBV12-4
CDR3 protein: CASSLALGANVLTF; CDR3 length: 14; V gene: TRBV7-9
CDR3 protein: CASSWSTGSYEQYF; CDR3 length: 14; V gene: TRBV6-5
CDR3 protein: CASSLNTPVQYF; CDR3 length: 12; V gene: TRBV5-1
CDR3 protein: CASSDSGRETQYF; CDR3 length: 13; V gene: TRBV19
CDR3 protein: CASTRVGTGELFF; CDR3 length: 13; V gene: TRBV25-1
CDR3 protein: CASSDHPVSGNTIYF; CDR3 length: 15; V gene: TRBV2
CDR3 protein: CASSPDINQPQHF; CDR3 length: 13; V gene: TRBV7-2
CDR3 protein: CASSSFPGLRGTDTQYF; CDR3 length: 17; V gene: TRBV19
CDR3 protein: CASSPRQELFF; CDR3 length: 11; V gene: TRBV6-6
CDR3 protein: CASRETGVGNQPQHF; CDR3 length: 15; V gene: TRBV6-5
CDR3 protein: CASSGIRTGTNSPLHF; CDR3 length: 16; V gene: TRBV28
CDR3 protein: CASSLTGAYEQYF; CDR3 length: 13; V gene: TRBV7-2
CDR3 protein: CATPDSGEKLFF; CDR3 length: 12; V gene: TRBV10-3
CDR3 protein: CASSYSEGITEAFF; CDR3 length: 14; V gene: TRBV6-2/TRBV6-3
CDR3 protein: CASIGVVPLYGYTF; CDR3 length: 14; V gene: TRBV28
CDR3 protein: CASLDSSYNSPLHF; CDR3 length: 14; V gene: TRBV28
CDR3 protein: CASSSALNTNQPQHF; CDR3 length: 15; V gene: TRBV18
CDR3 protein: CSAGDGGSGNTIYF; CDR3 length: 14; V gene: TRBV29-1
CDR3 protein: CASSVPPPGQKLYTEAFF; CDR3 length: 18; V gene: TRBV19
CDR3 protein: CASSLGSGVGPYEQYF; CDR3 length: 16; V gene: TRBV7-8
CDR3 protein: CASGTAQATEAFF; CDR3 length: 13; V gene: TRBV12-3/TRBV12-4
CDR3 protein: CASSREGSGSSYNEQFF; CDR3 length: 17; V gene: TRBV5-1
CDR3 protein: CASRGGHSTDTQYF; CDR3 length: 14; V gene: TRBV28
CDR3 protein: CAWTGTSGNTDTQYF; CDR3 length: 15; V gene: TRBV30
CDR3 protein: CASSPPKRDTEAFF; CDR3 length: 14; V gene: TRBV5-4
CDR3 protein: CASSPTVGQPQHF; CDR3 length: 13; V gene: TRBV7-7
CDR3 protein: CASSLSLSPLHF; CDR3 length: 12; V gene: TRBV7-2
CDR3 protein: CASSDIGPDTQYF; CDR3 length: 13; V gene: TRBV7-3
CDR3 protein: CASSLIEGGTEAFF; CDR3 length: 14; V gene: TRBV28
CDR3 protein: CASSLSAGGERVYGNQPQHF; CDR3 length: 20; V gene: TRBV27
CDR3 protein: CASSELRGNTEAFF; CDR3 length: 14; V gene: TRBV3-1/TRBV3-2
CDR3 protein: CASSLDRSDTEAFF; CDR3 length: 14; V gene: TRBV6-5
CDR3 protein: CASRQGAPYEQYF; CDR3 length: 13; V gene: TRBV19
CDR3 protein: CASSPSQGNTEAFF; CDR3 length: 14; V gene: TRBV3-1/TRBV3-2
CDR3 protein: CASSWTLAGTRMNEQFF; CDR3 length: 17; V gene: TRBV28
CDR3 protein: CASSTGGNPLREQYF; CDR3 length: 15; V gene: TRBV6-5
CDR3 protein: CASSQGTGTNEKLFF; CDR3 length: 15; V gene: TRBV4-2
CDR3 protein: CASTSLRGAVGETQYF; CDR3 length: 16; V gene: TRBV28
CDR3 protein: CASSIAGGQETQYF; CDR3 length: 14; V gene: TRBV19
CDR3 protein: CASKAAGSTDTQYF; CDR3 length: 14; V gene: TRBV28
CDR3 protein: CASTKDRAANYGYTF; CDR3 length: 15; V gene: TRBV6-4
CDR3 protein: CASSLELGSYNEQFF; CDR3 length: 15; V gene: TRBV5-1
CDR3 protein: CASSLVAAGNGYTF; CDR3 length: 14; V gene: TRBV7-9